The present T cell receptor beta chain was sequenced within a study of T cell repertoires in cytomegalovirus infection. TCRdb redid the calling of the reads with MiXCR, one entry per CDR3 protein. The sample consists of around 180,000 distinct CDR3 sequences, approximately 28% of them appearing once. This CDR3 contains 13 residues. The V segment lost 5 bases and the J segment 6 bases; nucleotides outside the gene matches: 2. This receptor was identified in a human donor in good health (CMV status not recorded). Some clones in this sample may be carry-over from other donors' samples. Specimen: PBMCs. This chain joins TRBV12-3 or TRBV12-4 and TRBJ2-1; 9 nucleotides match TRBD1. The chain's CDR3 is CASSRQGVNEQFF. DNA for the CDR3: TGTGCCAGCAGTCGACAGGGGGTCAATGAGCAGTTCTTC.